The present T cell receptor beta chain was sequenced within a study of cytomegalovirus exposure and HLA in healthy donors. Whole-study findings and limits: When a later analysis compared HLA-associated TCR beta chains with equally common others, the HLA-associated chains turned out to be more clonally expanded and to have lower generation probabilities.

V trimming: 6 bases; J trimming: 1 base; junction bases outside the gene matches: 7. The germline V gene has CDR1 SGHRS and CDR2 YFSETQ. The CDR3 has 16 amino acids. About this clone: Its specificity is unknown.

Primers included in the PCR were 60 Vbeta and 13 Jbeta primers. Clones were read by immunoSEQ multiplex PCR, and TCRdb kept only the in-frame ones, dropping some. The sample yields 97,000 or so clones, around 68% seen once. The sample comprised PBMCs. The J gene is TRBJ2-2, the V gene TRBV5-1; the match to TRBD1 covers 9 bases. The clonotype comes from a man aged 45-60 years in good health and CMV-seronegative. The CDR3 region has the DNA TGCGCCAGCATCAATACGGGACAGGGGAACACCGGGGAGCTGTTTTTT. Its translation is CASINTGQGNTGELFF.